The rows below give T cell receptor beta chains drawn from one sample of a study of identical twins. From the 5' RACE reads, TCRdb called clonotypes with MiXCR, one entry per CDR3 protein. The repertoire holds about 720,000 distinct CDR3 sequences, with 15% to 20% as singletons. These same records also appear under a second study, on T cells expressing NK-cell markers.

Sequencing was performed on PBMCs. These receptors were obtained from a woman under 30 in good health. Each CDR3 is given without its conserved first and last residue.

j_gene | v_gene | CDR3aa
TRBJ2-1 | TRBV24-1 | ATSDASDMRF
TRBJ1-3 | TRBV7-9 | ASSLAGQGAGNTIY
TRBJ2-1 | TRBV10-3 | AIRGTGSINEQF
TRBJ2-2 | TRBV5-1 | ASSFTAYYTGELF
TRBJ2-1 | TRBV7-9 | ASSFLDEQF
TRBJ2-1 | TRBV11-2 | ASSFSSAYEQF
TRBJ2-3 | TRBV7-9 | ASSSPGLAGGGDTQY
TRBJ2-2 | TRBV7-9 | ASSALGTTNTGELF
TRBJ2-5 | TRBV6-5 | ASSYSGSETQY
TRBJ2-5 | TRBV20-1 | SAPPWGGGSQETQY
TRBJ2-2 | TRBV7-9 | ASSRISTGELF
TRBJ2-1 | TRBV10-3 | ATGVQGTDEQF
TRBJ1-3 | TRBV7-6 | ASSRSGDLSGNTIY
TRBJ1-1 | TRBV11-2 | ASSLGLTNTEAF
TRBJ2-1 | TRBV12-3/TRBV12-4 | ASSPPGLAGGNEQF
TRBJ1-2 | TRBV10-3 | ATADGNYGYT
TRBJ1-2 | TRBV10-3 | AIALGVGYGYT
TRBJ1-1 | TRBV20-1 | SASSAYRHTEAF
TRBJ1-1 | TRBV7-8 | ASSPRMGALDTEAF
TRBJ2-1 | TRBV20-1 | SASAKFQALYNEQF
TRBJ2-2 | TRBV5-4 | ASSSRDHTNTGELF
TRBJ2-1 | TRBV4-2 | ASSLRLAYEGTYEQF
TRBJ1-1 | TRBV6-5 | ASSYSQGTEAF
TRBJ2-4 | TRBV18 | ASSPVGKNIQY
TRBJ1-6 | TRBV18 | ASSLGTGYNSPLH
TRBJ2-5 | TRBV15 | ATSNRGQETQY
TRBJ2-2 | TRBV27 | ASSTGVANTGELF
TRBJ2-5 | TRBV5-1 | ASSLESRGPETQY
TRBJ2-1 | TRBV2 | ASGRDRINEQF